This paragraph covers one TCR beta chain sequence. The source of the sample is a study of blood T cell repertoires in COVID-19. V was shortened by 0 bases and J by 2 bases, with 14 bases between the two germline ends. Germline values: CDR1 MNHEY, CDR2 SMNVEV (reference sequence). The CDR3 totals 18 residues. Produced via immunoSEQ multiplex PCR; TCRdb's table is partial and in-frame only. The data show 150,000 to 200,000 clones, about 84% seen once. This TCR came from a man aged 40-49 years who had recovered from COVID-19. Source material: PBMCs or T cells enriched from blood (not recorded which). The rearrangement links TRBV27 to TRBJ2-6, with D maybe TRBD1 (7 bases). The CDR3 DNA reads as TGTGCCAGCAGTTTATCGGCAGGGGGGAATCCTGGGGCCAACGTCCTGACTTTC. This sequence encodes CASSLSAGGNPGANVLTF.